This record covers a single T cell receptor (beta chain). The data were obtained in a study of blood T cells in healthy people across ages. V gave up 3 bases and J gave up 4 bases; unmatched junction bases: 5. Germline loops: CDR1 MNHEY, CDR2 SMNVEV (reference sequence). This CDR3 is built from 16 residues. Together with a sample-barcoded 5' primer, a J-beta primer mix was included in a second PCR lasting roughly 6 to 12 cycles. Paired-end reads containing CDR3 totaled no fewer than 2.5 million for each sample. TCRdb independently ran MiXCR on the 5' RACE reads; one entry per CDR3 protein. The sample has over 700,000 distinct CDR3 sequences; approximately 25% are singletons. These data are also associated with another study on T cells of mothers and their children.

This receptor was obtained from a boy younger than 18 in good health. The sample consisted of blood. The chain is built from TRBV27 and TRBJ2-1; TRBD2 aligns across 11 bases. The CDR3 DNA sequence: TGTGCCAGCAGTTTCCCGGCTAGCGGGGGGTACAATGAGCAGTTCTTC. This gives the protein CASSFPASGGYNEQFF.